This TCR beta chain was sequenced for a study of T cell responses to AZD1222 COVID-19 vaccine. This clone has just a few counts. Germline V CDR1 and CDR2: MNHEY, SVGAGI. The CDR3 covers 15 residues. J was trimmed by 7 bases and V by 4 bases; bases with no gene match: 7. The assay was immunoSEQ multiplex PCR, and TCRdb's table has in-frame clones only and misses some. The sample consists of about 140,000 clones, approximately 93% of them appearing once. The sequencing used peripheral blood, collected 28 days after the second AZD1222 dose. J is TRBJ1-5 and V is TRBV6-5, with 10 bases aligning to TRBD1. This clonotype was sampled from an adult who received the AZD1222 COVID-19 vaccine. DNA of the CDR3: TGTGCCAGCAGTTGGACAGGGGGACAGGAACAGCCCCAGCATTTT. It yields the protein CASSWTGGQEQPQHF.